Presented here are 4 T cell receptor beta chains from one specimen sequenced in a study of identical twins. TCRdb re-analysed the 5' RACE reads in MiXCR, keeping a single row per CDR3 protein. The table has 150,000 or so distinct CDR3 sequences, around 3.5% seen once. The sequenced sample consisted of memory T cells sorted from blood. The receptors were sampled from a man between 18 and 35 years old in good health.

CDR3 sequence reads: CASSQRLDVTGELFF. CDR3 sequence (DNA): TGTGCCAGCAGCCAGAGACTAGACGTCACCGGGGAGCTGTTTTTT. The genes are TRBV14 and TRBJ2-2, with D maybe TRBD2 (6 bases). The germline V gene encodes CDR1 SGHDN and CDR2 FVKESK. This CDR3 spans 15 amino acids. The V end was cut by 3 bases, the J end by 4 bases, with 12 bases between.

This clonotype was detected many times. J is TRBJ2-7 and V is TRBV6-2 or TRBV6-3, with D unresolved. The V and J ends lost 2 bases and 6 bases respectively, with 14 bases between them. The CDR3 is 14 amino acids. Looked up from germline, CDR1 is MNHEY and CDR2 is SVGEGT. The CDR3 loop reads CASSYRVPPVEQYF. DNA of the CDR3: TGTGCCAGCAGTTACAGGGTACCTCCGGTCGAGCAGTACTTC.

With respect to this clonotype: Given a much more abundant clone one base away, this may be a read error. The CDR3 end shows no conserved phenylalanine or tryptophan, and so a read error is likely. CDR3 nucleotide sequence: TGTGCCAGCAGCGCAGACAGTAGCTCCTACAATGAGCAGTTCTTG. It is translated as CASSADSSSYNEQFL. The chain joins TRBV7-2 to TRBJ2-1; D perhaps matches TRBD1 (5 bases). From germline, CDR1 is SGHTA and CDR2 FQGNSA. The V end was cut by 5 bases, the J end by 0 bases, with 11 bases between. CDR3 size: 15 residues.

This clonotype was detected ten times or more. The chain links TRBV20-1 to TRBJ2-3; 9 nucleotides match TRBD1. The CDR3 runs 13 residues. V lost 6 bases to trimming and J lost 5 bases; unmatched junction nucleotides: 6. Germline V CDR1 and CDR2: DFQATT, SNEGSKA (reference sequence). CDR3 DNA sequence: TGCAGTGCAGAGGGACAGGGAATAGATACGCAGTATTTT. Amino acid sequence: CSAEGQGIDTQYF.